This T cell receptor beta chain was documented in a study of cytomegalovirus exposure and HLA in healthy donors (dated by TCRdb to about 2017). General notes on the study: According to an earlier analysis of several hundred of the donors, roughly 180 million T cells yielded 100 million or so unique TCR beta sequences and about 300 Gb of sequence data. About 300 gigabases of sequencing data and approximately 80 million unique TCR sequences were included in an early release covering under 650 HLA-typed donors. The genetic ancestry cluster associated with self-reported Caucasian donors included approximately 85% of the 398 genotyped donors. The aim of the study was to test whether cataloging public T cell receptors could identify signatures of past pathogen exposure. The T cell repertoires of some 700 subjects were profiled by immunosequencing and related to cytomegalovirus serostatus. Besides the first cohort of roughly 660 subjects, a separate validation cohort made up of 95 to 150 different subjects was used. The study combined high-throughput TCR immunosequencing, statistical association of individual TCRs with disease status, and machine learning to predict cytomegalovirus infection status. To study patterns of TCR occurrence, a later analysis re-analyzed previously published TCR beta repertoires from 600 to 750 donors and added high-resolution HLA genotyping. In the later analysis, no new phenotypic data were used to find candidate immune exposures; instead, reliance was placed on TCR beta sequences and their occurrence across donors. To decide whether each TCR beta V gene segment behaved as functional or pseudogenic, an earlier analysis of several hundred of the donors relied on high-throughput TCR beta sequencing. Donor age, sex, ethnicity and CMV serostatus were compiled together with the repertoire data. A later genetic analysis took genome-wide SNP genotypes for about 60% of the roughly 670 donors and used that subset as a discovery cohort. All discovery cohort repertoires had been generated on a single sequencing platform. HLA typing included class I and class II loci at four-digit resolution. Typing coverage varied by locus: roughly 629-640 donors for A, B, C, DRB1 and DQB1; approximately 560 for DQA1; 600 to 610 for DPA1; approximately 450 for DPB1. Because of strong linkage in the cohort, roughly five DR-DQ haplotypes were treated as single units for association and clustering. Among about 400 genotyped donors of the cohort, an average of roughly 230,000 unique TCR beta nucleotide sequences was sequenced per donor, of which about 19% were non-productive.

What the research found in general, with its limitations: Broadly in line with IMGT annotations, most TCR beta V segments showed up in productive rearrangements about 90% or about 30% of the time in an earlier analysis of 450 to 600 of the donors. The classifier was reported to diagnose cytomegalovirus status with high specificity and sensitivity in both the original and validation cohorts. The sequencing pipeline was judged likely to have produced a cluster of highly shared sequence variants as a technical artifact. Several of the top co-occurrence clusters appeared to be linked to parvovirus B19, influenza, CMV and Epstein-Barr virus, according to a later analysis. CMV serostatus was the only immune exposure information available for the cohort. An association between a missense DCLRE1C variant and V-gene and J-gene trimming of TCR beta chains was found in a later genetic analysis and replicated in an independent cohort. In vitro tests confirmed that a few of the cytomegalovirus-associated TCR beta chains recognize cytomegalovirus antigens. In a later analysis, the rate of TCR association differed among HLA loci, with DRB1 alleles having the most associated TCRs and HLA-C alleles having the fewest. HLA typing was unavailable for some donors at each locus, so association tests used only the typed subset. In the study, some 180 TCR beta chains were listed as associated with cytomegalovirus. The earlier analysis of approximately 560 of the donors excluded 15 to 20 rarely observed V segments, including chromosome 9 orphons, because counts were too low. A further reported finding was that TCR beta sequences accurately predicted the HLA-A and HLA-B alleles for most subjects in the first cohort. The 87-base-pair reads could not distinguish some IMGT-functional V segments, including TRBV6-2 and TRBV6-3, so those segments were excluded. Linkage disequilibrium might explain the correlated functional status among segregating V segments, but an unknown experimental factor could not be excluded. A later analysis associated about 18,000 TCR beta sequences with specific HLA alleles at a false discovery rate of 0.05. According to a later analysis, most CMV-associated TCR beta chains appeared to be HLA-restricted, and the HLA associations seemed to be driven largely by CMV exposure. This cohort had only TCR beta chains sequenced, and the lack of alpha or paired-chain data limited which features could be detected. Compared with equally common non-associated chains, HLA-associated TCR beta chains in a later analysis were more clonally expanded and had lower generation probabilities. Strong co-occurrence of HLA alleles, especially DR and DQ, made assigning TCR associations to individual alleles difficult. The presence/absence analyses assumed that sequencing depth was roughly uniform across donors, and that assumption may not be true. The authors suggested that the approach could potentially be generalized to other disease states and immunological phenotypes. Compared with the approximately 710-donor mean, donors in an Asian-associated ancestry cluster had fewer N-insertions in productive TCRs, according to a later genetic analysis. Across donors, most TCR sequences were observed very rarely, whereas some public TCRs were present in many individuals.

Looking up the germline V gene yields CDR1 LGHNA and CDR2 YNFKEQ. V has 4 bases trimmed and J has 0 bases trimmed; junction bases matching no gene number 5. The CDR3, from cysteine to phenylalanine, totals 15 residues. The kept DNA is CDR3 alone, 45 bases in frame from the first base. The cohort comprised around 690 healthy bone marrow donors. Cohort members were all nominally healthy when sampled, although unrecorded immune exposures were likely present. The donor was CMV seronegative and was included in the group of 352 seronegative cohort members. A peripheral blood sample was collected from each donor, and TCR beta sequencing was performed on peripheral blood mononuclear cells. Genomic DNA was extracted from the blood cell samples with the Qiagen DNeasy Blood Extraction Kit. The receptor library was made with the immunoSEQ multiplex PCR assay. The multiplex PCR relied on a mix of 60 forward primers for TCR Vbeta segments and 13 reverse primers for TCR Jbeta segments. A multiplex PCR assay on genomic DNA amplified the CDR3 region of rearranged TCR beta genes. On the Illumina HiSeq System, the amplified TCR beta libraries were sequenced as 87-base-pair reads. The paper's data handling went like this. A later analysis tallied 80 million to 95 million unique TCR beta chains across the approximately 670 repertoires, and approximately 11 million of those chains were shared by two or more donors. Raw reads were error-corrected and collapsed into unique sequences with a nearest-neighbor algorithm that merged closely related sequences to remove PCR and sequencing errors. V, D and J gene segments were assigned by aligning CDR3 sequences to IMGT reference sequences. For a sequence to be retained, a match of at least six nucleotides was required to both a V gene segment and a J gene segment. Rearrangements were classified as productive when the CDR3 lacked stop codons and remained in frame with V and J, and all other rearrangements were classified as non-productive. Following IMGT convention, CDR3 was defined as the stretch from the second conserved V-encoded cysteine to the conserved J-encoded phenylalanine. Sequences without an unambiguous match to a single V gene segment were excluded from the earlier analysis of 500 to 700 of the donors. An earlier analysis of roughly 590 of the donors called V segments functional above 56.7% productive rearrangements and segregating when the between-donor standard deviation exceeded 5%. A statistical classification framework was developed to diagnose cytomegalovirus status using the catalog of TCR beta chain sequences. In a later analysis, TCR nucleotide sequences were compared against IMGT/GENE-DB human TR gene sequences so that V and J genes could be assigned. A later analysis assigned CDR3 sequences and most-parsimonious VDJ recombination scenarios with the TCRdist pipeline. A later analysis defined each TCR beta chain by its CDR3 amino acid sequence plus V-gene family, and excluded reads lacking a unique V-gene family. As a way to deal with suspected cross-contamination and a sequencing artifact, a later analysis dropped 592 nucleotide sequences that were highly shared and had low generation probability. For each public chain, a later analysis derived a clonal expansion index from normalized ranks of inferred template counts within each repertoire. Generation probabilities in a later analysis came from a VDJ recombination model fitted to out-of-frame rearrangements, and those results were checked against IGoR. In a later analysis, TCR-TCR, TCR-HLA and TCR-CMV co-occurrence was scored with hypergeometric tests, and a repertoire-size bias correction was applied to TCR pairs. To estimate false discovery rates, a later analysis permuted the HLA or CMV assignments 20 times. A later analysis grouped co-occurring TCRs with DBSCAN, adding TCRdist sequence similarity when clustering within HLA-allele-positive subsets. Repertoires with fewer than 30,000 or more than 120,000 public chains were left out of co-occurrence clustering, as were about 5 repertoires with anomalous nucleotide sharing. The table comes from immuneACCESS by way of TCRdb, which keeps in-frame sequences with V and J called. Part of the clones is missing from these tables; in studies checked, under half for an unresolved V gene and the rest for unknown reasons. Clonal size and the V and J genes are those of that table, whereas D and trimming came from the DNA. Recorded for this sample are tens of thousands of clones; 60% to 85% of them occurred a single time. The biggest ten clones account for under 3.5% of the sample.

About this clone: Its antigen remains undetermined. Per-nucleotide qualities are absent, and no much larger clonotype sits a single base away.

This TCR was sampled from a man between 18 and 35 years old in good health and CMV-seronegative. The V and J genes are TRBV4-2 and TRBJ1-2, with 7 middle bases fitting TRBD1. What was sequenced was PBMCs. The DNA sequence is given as TGTGCCAGCAGCCCCAGACAGGGTGCTAACTATGGCTACACCTTC. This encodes CASSPRQGANYGYTF.